This is a list of T cell receptor beta chains from one sample in a study of blood T cells in healthy people across ages. TCRdb passed the 5' RACE reads through MiXCR, listing each CDR3 protein once. The profile covers hundreds of thousands of distinct CDR3 sequences, with more than 45% appearing a single time and about 22% taken by the ten largest. Sequencing used blood. These receptors all come from an elderly man in good health. Both conserved end residues are part of each CDR3. Fields, in order: D gene, V gene, J gene, clone size, CDR3 DNA, CDR3 protein. The D gene is left open where the match is weak. The size of a clone is reported for some rows only, either as once, few or many, or as a class for expanded clones.

d_gene: .
v_gene: TRBV10-3
j_gene: TRBJ2-7
abundance: .
CDR3nt: TGTGCCATCAGTGAGGACGCAGGGCGAGACTACGAGCAGTACTTC
CDR3aa: CAISEDAGRDYEQYF

d_gene: .
v_gene: TRBV2
j_gene: TRBJ1-5
abundance: .
CDR3nt: TGTGCCAGCAGTACAGGGACCTATCAGCCCCAGCATTTT
CDR3aa: CASSTGTYQPQHF

d_gene: TRBD2
v_gene: TRBV7-2
j_gene: TRBJ2-1
abundance: .
CDR3nt: TGTGCCAGCAGCTTAGAGGTAGCGGGAGGGCCGGGTGAGCAGTTCTTC
CDR3aa: CASSLEVAGGPGEQFF

d_gene: .
v_gene: TRBV20-1
j_gene: TRBJ2-1
abundance: .
CDR3nt: TGCAGTGCAGGGGAGTTTGAGCAGTTCTTC
CDR3aa: CSAGEFEQFF

d_gene: .
v_gene: TRBV7-2
j_gene: TRBJ2-3
abundance: .
CDR3nt: TGTGCCAGCACCCAGCAGGGAACAGATACGCAGTATTTT
CDR3aa: CASTQQGTDTQYF

d_gene: .
v_gene: TRBV5-1
j_gene: TRBJ1-2
abundance: .
CDR3nt: TGCGCCAGCAGGCTTACCTCAGACAGGTTTAAGGGCTACACCTTC
CDR3aa: CASRLTSDRFKGYTF

d_gene: .
v_gene: TRBV20-1
j_gene: TRBJ1-2
abundance: .
CDR3nt: TGCAGTGCTAGGCCCCCGGACGGAGATTCTCATGGCTACACCTTC
CDR3aa: CSARPPDGDSHGYTF

d_gene: .
v_gene: TRBV20-1
j_gene: TRBJ2-1
abundance: .
CDR3nt: TGCAGTGCTAGGGTTTACAATGAGCAGTTCTTC
CDR3aa: CSARVYNEQFF

d_gene: TRBD1
v_gene: TRBV7-2
j_gene: TRBJ2-3
abundance: .
CDR3nt: TGTGCCAGCAGCTTCACAGGGGGGACAGGCGCAGATACGCAGTATTTT
CDR3aa: CASSFTGGTGADTQYF

d_gene: .
v_gene: TRBV7-2
j_gene: TRBJ2-7
abundance: .
CDR3nt: TGTGCCAGCAGCTTAGCGGGGAGACACAATGAGCAGTACTTC
CDR3aa: CASSLAGRHNEQYF

d_gene: .
v_gene: TRBV20-1
j_gene: TRBJ2-1
abundance: few
CDR3nt: TGCAGTGCTAGAGGGTCGCGGAACTACAATGAGCAGTTCTTC
CDR3aa: CSARGSRNYNEQFF

d_gene: TRBD1
v_gene: TRBV4-3
j_gene: TRBJ2-4
abundance: .
CDR3nt: TGCGCCAGCAGCTCGGGACAGGGAGAGGACATTCAGTACTTC
CDR3aa: CASSSGQGEDIQYF

d_gene: .
v_gene: TRBV29-1
j_gene: TRBJ2-1
abundance: few
CDR3nt: TGCAGCGTTGATGGAGGACCTATCTACAACGAGCAGTTCTTC
CDR3aa: CSVDGGPIYNEQFF

d_gene: TRBD1
v_gene: TRBV6-4
j_gene: TRBJ1-5
abundance: .
CDR3nt: TGTGCCAGCAGTGAAGCAGGGGGCGATCAGCCCCAGCATTTT
CDR3aa: CASSEAGGDQPQHF

d_gene: .
v_gene: TRBV9
j_gene: TRBJ2-1
abundance: .
CDR3nt: TGTGCCAGCAGCGTAGGAACTAGATACGGGGATGAGCAGTTCTTC
CDR3aa: CASSVGTRYGDEQFF

d_gene: TRBD2
v_gene: TRBV5-1
j_gene: TRBJ2-3
abundance: .
CDR3nt: TGCGCCAGCAGCTTGCTAGCGGGATCCCACACAGATACGCAGTATTTT
CDR3aa: CASSLLAGSHTDTQYF

d_gene: TRBD1
v_gene: TRBV20-1
j_gene: TRBJ2-7
abundance: .
CDR3nt: TGCAGTGCTAGAGTCCGCCGTGCGACAGGGGGCTCCTACGAGCAGTACTTC
CDR3aa: CSARVRRATGGSYEQYF

d_gene: .
v_gene: TRBV9
j_gene: TRBJ2-4
abundance: .
CDR3nt: TGTGCCAGCACCGAAAGTTTCCAGGGTTACATTCAGTACTTC
CDR3aa: CASTESFQGYIQYF

d_gene: .
v_gene: TRBV27
j_gene: TRBJ2-7
abundance: .
CDR3nt: TGTGCCAGCAGTTTAATAGGGCCAGGGGACTACGAGCAGTACTTC
CDR3aa: CASSLIGPGDYEQYF

d_gene: TRBD1
v_gene: TRBV4-2
j_gene: TRBJ1-4
abundance: few
CDR3nt: TGTGCCAGCAGCCAAGATAGGGGGCACGGTAATGAAAAACTGTTTTTT
CDR3aa: CASSQDRGHGNEKLFF

d_gene: .
v_gene: TRBV7-2
j_gene: TRBJ1-4
abundance: few
CDR3nt: TGTGCCAGCAGCTTAGTGGGGGGAAAACTGTTTTTT
CDR3aa: CASSLVGGKLFF

d_gene: .
v_gene: TRBV9
j_gene: TRBJ1-1
abundance: .
CDR3nt: TGTGCCAGCAGCGTAGGACAGGAGGGCACTGAAGCTTTCTTT
CDR3aa: CASSVGQEGTEAFF

d_gene: .
v_gene: TRBV7-9
j_gene: TRBJ1-1
abundance: .
CDR3nt: TGTGCCAGCAGCTCAATTATGAACACTGAAGCTTTCTTT
CDR3aa: CASSSIMNTEAFF

d_gene: .
v_gene: TRBV19
j_gene: TRBJ2-7
abundance: few
CDR3nt: TGTGCCAGTAGTATCGGGACGGCCGAGCAGTACTTC
CDR3aa: CASSIGTAEQYF

d_gene: .
v_gene: TRBV20-1
j_gene: TRBJ1-1
abundance: .
CDR3nt: TGCAGTGCTAGCCTCCGAAGGGGGGGAAGTCGAACCCCGAACACTGAAGCTTTCTTT
CDR3aa: CSASLRRGGSRTPNTEAFF

d_gene: .
v_gene: TRBV4-2
j_gene: TRBJ1-2
abundance: .
CDR3nt: TGTGCCAGCAGCCAAGAGGGGGTCGAGGAGGATGGCTACACCTTC
CDR3aa: CASSQEGVEEDGYTF